These T cell receptor beta chains were read from a single sample in a study of T-cell memory formation after mild COVID-19. TCRdb re-analysed the 5' RACE reads in MiXCR, keeping a single row per CDR3 protein. This sample yields about 200,000 distinct CDR3 sequences, of which just over 9.5% are seen a single time; 3.5% belongs to the top ten. Material for sequencing was PBMCs or a T cell subset sorted from them (not recorded which). Source of these receptors: a man between 18 and 35 years old who had mild COVID-19 (a few samples of this study predate the infection). Cell type and time point are not known. The CDR3 runs from the conserved cysteine through the conserved F or W. A D gene is named only where the DNA matches it firmly. Some rows mark clone size as missing; the rest say once, few, many or name a class of expanded clone.

abundance,j_gene,d_gene,v_gene,CDR3aa,CDR3nt
NA,TRBJ2-5,NA,TRBV9,CASSVLSSVEETQYF,TGTGCCAGCAGCGTATTGTCGTCGGTGGAGGAGACCCAGTACTTC
few,TRBJ2-3,NA,TRBV5-1,CASNDQGSDTQYF,TGCGCCAGCAACGACCAGGGCTCAGATACGCAGTATTTT
NA,TRBJ2-3,NA,TRBV2,CADRMGSVGTDTQYF,TGTGCCGACAGGATGGGGAGTGTTGGCACAGATACGCAGTATTTT
few,TRBJ2-3,TRBD2,TRBV15,CATSPGLPTDTQYF,TGTGCCACCAGCCCGGGACTACCGACAGATACGCAGTATTTT
NA,TRBJ1-3,TRBD1,TRBV7-9,CASSAPGTAGNTIYF,TGTGCCAGCAGCGCCCCCGGGACAGCTGGAAACACCATATATTTT
many,TRBJ2-1,NA,TRBV7-9,CASSLSLASSYNEQFF,TGTGCCAGCAGCTTATCGCTAGCGAGCTCCTACAATGAGCAGTTCTTC
few,TRBJ2-3,TRBD1,TRBV29-1,CSVGRGDTQYF,TGCAGCGTTGGCAGGGGGGATACGCAGTATTTT
few,TRBJ1-6,TRBD1,TRBV6-5,CASSYIQGETNSPLHF,TGTGCCAGCAGTTACATCCAGGGGGAAACTAATTCACCCCTCCACTTT
few,TRBJ2-2,NA,TRBV20-1,CSARDRTTNTGELFF,TGCAGTGCTAGAGACCGGACAACTAACACCGGGGAGCTGTTTTTT
few,TRBJ2-6,NA,TRBV5-4,CASSLVGGANVLTF,TGTGCCAGCAGCTTGGTCGGTGGGGCCAACGTCCTGACTTTC
NA,TRBJ2-2,NA,TRBV4-3,CASSPGPRTGELFF,TGCGCCAGCAGCCCTGGGCCCCGGACCGGGGAGCTGTTTTTT
many,TRBJ2-3,NA,TRBV5-1,CASSLVGTDTQYF,TGCGCCAGCAGCTTGGTGGGCACAGATACGCAGTATTTT
few,TRBJ2-5,TRBD2,TRBV7-2,CASTGWAGGEETQYF,TGTGCCAGCACGGGCTGGGCGGGGGGAGAAGAGACCCAGTACTTC
few,TRBJ2-5,NA,TRBV18,CASSPQDSQETQYF,TGTGCCAGCTCACCACAGGACTCTCAAGAGACCCAGTACTTC
few,TRBJ2-3,NA,TRBV12-3/TRBV12-4,CASSTELRSGTDTQYF,TGTGCCAGCAGCACGGAGTTAAGGTCTGGCACAGATACGCAGTATTTT
NA,TRBJ1-1,NA,TRBV6-2/TRBV6-3,CASSYGSPMTAFF,TGTGCCAGCAGTTACGGGAGTCCGATGACGGCTTTCTTT
many,TRBJ2-3,NA,TRBV5-1,CASSLGGALENTQYF,TGCGCCAGCAGCTTGGGTGGCGCTCTAGAAAATACGCAGTATTTT
NA,TRBJ2-1,TRBD2,TRBV4-1,CASSPRRAGGSYNEQFF,TGCGCCAGCAGCCCTCGGCGAGCGGGGGGATCCTACAATGAGCAGTTCTTC
few,TRBJ2-7,TRBD1,TRBV18,CASSPPDRGIKREQYF,TGTGCCAGCTCACCACCCGACAGGGGCATCAAACGGGAGCAGTACTTC
NA,TRBJ2-7,TRBD1,TRBV19,CARAGTGSYEQYF,TGTGCCAGGGCAGGGACAGGGTCCTACGAGCAGTACTTC
many,TRBJ2-5,NA,TRBV9,CASSPTAGVQGETQYF,TGTGCCAGCAGCCCAACCGCAGGGGTTCAAGGAGAGACCCAGTACTTC
few,TRBJ2-2,NA,TRBV12-3/TRBV12-4,CASTLDMNTGELFF,TGTGCCAGCACCCTCGACATGAACACCGGGGAGCTGTTTTTT
many,TRBJ1-4,TRBD1,TRBV5-1,CASSYDGTGVNEKLFF,TGCGCCAGCAGTTATGACGGCACAGGGGTTAATGAAAAACTGTTTTTT
NA,TRBJ2-5,TRBD2,TRBV5-1,CASSFAGTRQETQYF,TGCGCCAGCAGTTTTGCGGGGACTAGACAAGAGACCCAGTACTTC
many,TRBJ2-5,TRBD2,TRBV29-1,CSVVGAGEETQYF,TGCAGCGTTGTAGGAGCGGGGGAAGAGACCCAGTACTTC
NA,TRBJ2-2,NA,TRBV9,CASSVGHSNTGELFF,TGTGCCAGCAGCGTGGGACACTCGAACACCGGGGAGCTGTTTTTT
NA,TRBJ1-6,NA,TRBV27,CASSFTSRRYNSPLHF,TGTGCCAGCAGTTTCACCTCAAGGCGGTATAATTCACCCCTCCACTTT
few,TRBJ1-4,NA,TRBV5-1,CASSPKGGANEKLFF,TGCGCCAGCAGCCCCAAGGGAGGGGCTAATGAAAAACTGTTTTTT
NA,TRBJ1-1,NA,TRBV12-3/TRBV12-4,CASSLTGKSTEAFF,TGTGCCAGCAGTCTTACAGGCAAAAGCACTGAAGCTTTCTTT
NA,TRBJ2-1,NA,TRBV7-3,CASSTGTHSEQFF,TGTGCCAGCAGCACGGGGACACATAGTGAGCAGTTCTTC
NA,TRBJ2-3,TRBD2,TRBV7-2,CASSLGLLTDTQYF,TGTGCCAGCAGCTTGGGACTACTCACAGATACGCAGTATTTT
NA,TRBJ2-6,NA,TRBV5-1,CASSLGGVSGANVLTF,TGCGCCAGCAGCTTAGGGGGAGTCTCTGGGGCCAACGTCCTGACTTTC
NA,TRBJ2-2,NA,TRBV7-9,CASRVGVRELFF,TGTGCCAGCAGAGTCGGGGTCAGGGAGCTGTTTTTT
NA,TRBJ2-5,NA,TRBV2,CASSDGYGGTQYF,TGTGCCAGCAGTGACGGGTACGGGGGGACCCAGTACTTC
NA,TRBJ2-1,TRBD1,TRBV15,CATSGWTGSSYNEQFF,TGTGCCACCAGCGGATGGACAGGGAGCTCCTACAATGAGCAGTTCTTC
NA,TRBJ2-1,NA,TRBV7-9,CASKMSSYNEQFF,TGTGCCAGCAAGATGAGCTCCTACAATGAGCAGTTCTTC
few,TRBJ1-1,NA,TRBV6-5,CASSMVRMNTEAFF,TGTGCCAGCAGTATGGTCAGGATGAACACTGAAGCTTTCTTT
NA,TRBJ2-5,NA,TRBV12-3/TRBV12-4,CASSYYRLEGETQYF,TGTGCCAGCAGCTACTACCGGCTCGAGGGAGAGACCCAGTACTTC
NA,TRBJ2-1,NA,TRBV5-1,CASSFEGYEQFF,TGCGCCAGCAGCTTTGAGGGATATGAGCAGTTCTTC
few,TRBJ1-4,TRBD1,TRBV28,CASRQGGEKLFF,TGTGCCAGCAGGCAGGGGGGAGAAAAACTGTTTTTT
few,TRBJ1-1,TRBD1,TRBV18,CASSPPRTGAFF,TGTGCCAGCTCACCGCCCAGGACAGGGGCTTTCTTT
few,TRBJ1-1,NA,TRBV14,CASSRGQLNTEAFF,TGTGCCAGCAGCCGCGGACAGCTGAACACTGAAGCTTTCTTT
many,TRBJ1-1,NA,TRBV4-2,CASRNPDDTEAFF,TGTGCCAGCAGGAACCCGGACGACACTGAAGCTTTCTTT
many,TRBJ1-2,NA,TRBV12-3/TRBV12-4,CASSYDYGYTF,TGTGCCAGCAGTTATGACTATGGCTACACCTTC